This T cell receptor beta chain came from a study of blood T cell repertoires in COVID-19. Study-level background: From the United States, Italy and Spain came samples of acute and convalescent COVID-19. PBMCs, B-cell-depleted T cells, or T cells were the source of the cDNA or gDNA that made up the material.

Original analysis: It was from reference gene primer amplification that nucleated cell counts were estimated. The table came from immunoSEQ multiplex PCR; TCRdb's copy has only in-frame clones and leaves some out. Clonal size and the V and J genes are those of that table, whereas D and trimming came from the DNA. Of tens of thousands of clones in the sample, roughly 80% were seen once. This clone came up once. Germline V lookup: CDR1 GTSNPN, CDR2 SVGIG (reference sequence). V lost 3 bases to trimming and J lost 5 bases, with 16 bases between them. The CDR3 totals 14 residues. This chain connects TRBV30 to TRBJ1-1; tentative D call: TRBD1 (6 bases). The sequence derives from a woman aged 80 or over with acute or convalescent COVID-19. Specimen: peripheral blood. CDR3 nucleotide sequence: TGTGCCTGGAGCCTTACCTCAGGGGAAACTGAAGCTTTCTTT. Translating it yields CAWSLTSGETEAFF.